This T cell receptor (beta chain) stems from a study of shared clonotypes between healthy human individuals (dated by TCRdb to 2020 to 2022). Regarding the research as a whole: A couple of women and a few men aged 18 to 49 years were included in the cohort. Blood TCR repertoires of about five healthy adults were deeply sequenced to estimate repertoire size and the extent of clonotype sharing between individuals. Leukapheresis yielded between about 0.94 and 9 billion PBMCs per donor. Different laboratories and diverse techniques were used to prepare libraries and sequence TCR repertoires, to increase sequencing depth and limit assay-specific biases. For each donor, three plates each were used for CD4 naive and CD4 memory, two plates were used for CD8 naive, and one plate was used for CD8 memory.

The CDR3 has 11 amino acids, counting the end cysteine and phenylalanine. Only the CDR3 region is kept as DNA, spanning 33 bases read in frame from base 1. The germline ends are 9 bases apart after V is trimmed by 5 bases and J by 7 bases. CDR1 WSHSY and CDR2 SAAADI are derived from the germline V gene. TCR CDR3 regions were amplified from genomic DNA by multiplex PCR using the deep immunoSEQ assay. Extracted genomic DNA from each cell subset was distributed evenly across all wells of several immunoSEQ 96-well plates, and each plate was treated as a replicate. For sorted subsets, each replicate PCR was loaded with around 220 ng genomic DNA, equivalent to 30,000 or so T cell genomes. Purified libraries were measured with a Qubit 3.0 fluorometer, size-checked on a Bioanalyzer 2100, and measured again with the KAPA Library Quantification kit. A separate single-read 150-cycle Illumina NextSeq 550 flow cell was used to sequence each immunoSEQ 96-well plate. On the study's bioinformatics: The immunoSEQ output contained only junctional sequences without quality scores, so filtering could not match that applied to full-length reads. Sequences were annotated with PyIR, a Python wrapper for IgBLAST v1.9, using IMGT germline references to assign V/J genes and CDR3. Any read was removed if the V/J assignment was weak (E-value above 1e-6), the CDR3 was missing, or the read contained stop codons, out-of-frame junctions, or ambiguous translated residues. V3J clonotypes were defined as sequences sharing the same inferred V gene, J gene, and CDR3 amino acid sequence. Percentage overlap between repertoires was calculated by dividing the number of shared unique clonotypes by the size of the smaller repertoire. Repertoire richness was assessed with RTK rarefaction, the Chao1 estimator, and Recon v2.1 estimates of unobserved clonotypes. OLGA was used to compute generation probabilities for all TCRbeta clonotypes that the gDNA method yielded from a few donors. TCRdb carries this immuneACCESS record with in-frame sequences only. Its versions omit some clonotypes, under half of them owing to an unresolved V gene in the studies checked, with the rest unexplained. V and J calls and clone size are those listed in that table; D and trimming were worked out from the DNA. This sample is represented by about 380,000 clones; about 96% of them were singletons. The ten largest clonotypes hold less than 0.35% of the sample.

What the research found in general, with its limitations: Based on pairwise subsampling, the degree of clonotype sharing among donors was expected to be affected by sequencing depth. Even with the large sequencing depth, rarefaction of the sorted-subset datasets indicated that sequencing was incomplete. The genetic and exposure-history diversity represented was limited by the small number of donors. When a handful of donors were compared, the shared fraction of clonotypes was about 5.5% for naive CD4, more than 3% for naive CD8, 2.3% for memory CD4, and about 0.36% for memory CD8. Larger estimated clonotype richness was generally found for naive subsets than for memory subsets. Sampling was restricted to blood, and TCR repertoires in tissue are likely to differ from TCR repertoires in blood. Higher generation probabilities were observed for clonotypes shared by all four sorted-subset donors than for non-shared clonotypes.

The donors were healthy, HIV-negative adults who had no recently reported acute infections or vaccinations. Every donor was a Caucasian adult residing in Nashville, Tennessee, USA. CD8 memory samples combined magnetically selected CD45RO+ cells with CCR7-negative CD45RA+ effector memory (TemRA) cells. After blood collection by leukapheresis, PBMCs were isolated using Ficoll-Histopaque density gradient centrifugation and then cryopreserved in the vapor phase of liquid nitrogen. Purity and quantity of every magnetically sorted T cell population were checked by analytical flow cytometry. From each sorted fraction, genomic DNA was isolated and quantified by UV absorbance on a Nanodrop 2000c. The table lists this clone with a count of one. No cognate antigen has been identified for it. Base-call qualities are not available, and no considerably larger clone is one nucleotide away.

Sequenced sample: memory CD8+ T cells sorted from blood. This specimen's cell subset or site label, per the study, means: CD45RO+ cells pooled with CCR7-negative TemRA cells. The chain was built from TRBV10-2 and TRBJ2-7; no confident D gene assignment can be made. This receptor was taken from a man younger than 40 in good health. The sequenced DNA is TGCGCCAGCAGTCATCAACAGGAGCAGTACTTC. It translates to CASSHQQEQYF.